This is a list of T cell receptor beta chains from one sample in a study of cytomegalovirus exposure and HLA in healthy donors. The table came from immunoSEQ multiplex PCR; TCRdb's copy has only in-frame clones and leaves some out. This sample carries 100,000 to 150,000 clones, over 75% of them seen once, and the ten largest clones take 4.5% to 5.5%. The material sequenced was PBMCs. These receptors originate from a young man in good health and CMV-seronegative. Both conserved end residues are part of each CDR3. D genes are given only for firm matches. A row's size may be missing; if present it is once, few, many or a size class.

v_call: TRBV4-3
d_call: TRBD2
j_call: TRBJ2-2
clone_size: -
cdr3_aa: CASSSGSETGELFF
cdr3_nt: TGCGCCAGCAGTAGCGGGAGTGAAACCGGGGAGCTGTTTTTT

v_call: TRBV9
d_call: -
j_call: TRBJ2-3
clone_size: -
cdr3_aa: CASSVALTSHTDTQYF
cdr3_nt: TGTGCCAGCAGCGTAGCCCTAACTAGCCACACAGATACGCAGTATTTT

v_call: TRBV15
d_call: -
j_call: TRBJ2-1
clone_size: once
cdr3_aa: CATSRIGQQRREQFF
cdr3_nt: TGTGCCACCAGCAGGATAGGACAGCAGCGGCGTGAGCAGTTCTTC

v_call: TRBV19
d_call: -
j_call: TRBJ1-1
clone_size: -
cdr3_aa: CASMEGNTEAFF
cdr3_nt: TGTGCCAGTATGGAGGGTAACACTGAAGCTTTCTTT

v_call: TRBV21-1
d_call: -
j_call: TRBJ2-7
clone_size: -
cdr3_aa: CASSKGAGTGDNEQYF
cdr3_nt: TGTGCCAGCAGCAAAGGAGCGGGGACAGGGGACAACGAGCAGTACTTC

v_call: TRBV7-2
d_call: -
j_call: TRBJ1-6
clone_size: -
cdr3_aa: CASSLDGLSPLHF
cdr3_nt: TGTGCCAGCAGCTTAGACGGTCTTTCACCCCTCCACTTT

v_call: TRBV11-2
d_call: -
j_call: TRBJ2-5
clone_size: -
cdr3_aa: CASSLGQGLSQETQYF
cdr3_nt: TGTGCCAGCAGCTTAGGCCAGGGACTTTCCCAAGAGACCCAGTACTTC

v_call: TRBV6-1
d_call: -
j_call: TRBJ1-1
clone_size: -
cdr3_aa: CASRGVPNTEAFF
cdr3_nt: TGTGCCAGCAGAGGAGTTCCAAACACTGAAGCTTTCTTT

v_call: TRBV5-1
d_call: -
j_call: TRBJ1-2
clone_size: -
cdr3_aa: CASSFGRQLTYGYTF
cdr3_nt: TGCGCCAGCAGCTTTGGTCGTCAACTAACCTATGGCTACACCTTC

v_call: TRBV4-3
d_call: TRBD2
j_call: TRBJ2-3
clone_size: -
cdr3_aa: CASSQEGPSGVDTQYF
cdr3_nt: TGCGCCAGCAGCCAAGAAGGTCCTAGCGGGGTAGATACGCAGTATTTT

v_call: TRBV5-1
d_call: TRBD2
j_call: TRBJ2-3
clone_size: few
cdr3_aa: CASRTGGDTQYF
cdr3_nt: TGCGCCAGCAGGACGGGGGGAGATACGCAGTATTTT

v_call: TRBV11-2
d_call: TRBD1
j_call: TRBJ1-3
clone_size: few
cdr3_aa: CASSSRDRGRQYGNTIYF
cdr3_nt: TGTGCCAGCAGCTCCAGAGACAGGGGGCGTCAATATGGAAACACCATATATTTT

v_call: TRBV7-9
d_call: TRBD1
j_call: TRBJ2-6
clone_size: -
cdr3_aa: CASPGDSSGANVLTF
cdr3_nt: TGTGCCAGCCCTGGGGACAGCTCTGGGGCCAACGTCCTGACTTTC

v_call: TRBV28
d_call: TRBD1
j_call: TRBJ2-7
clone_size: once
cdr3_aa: CASSLRGAQGEQYF
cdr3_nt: TGTGCCAGCAGTTTACGAGGGGCACAGGGGGAGCAGTACTTC

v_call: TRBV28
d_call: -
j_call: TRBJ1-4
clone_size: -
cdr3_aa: CASSYPHEKLFF
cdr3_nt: TGTGCCAGCAGTTATCCTCATGAAAAACTGTTTTTT

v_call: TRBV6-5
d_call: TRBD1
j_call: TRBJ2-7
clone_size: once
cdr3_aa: CASSHRQGYEQYF
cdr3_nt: TGTGCCAGCAGTCACCGACAGGGTTACGAGCAGTACTTC

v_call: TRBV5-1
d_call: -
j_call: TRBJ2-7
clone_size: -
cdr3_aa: CASSSRGEQYF
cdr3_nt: TGCGCCAGCAGCTCAAGGGGCGAGCAGTACTTC

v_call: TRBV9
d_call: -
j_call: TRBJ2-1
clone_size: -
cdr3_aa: CASSGPRGNSVMNNEQFF
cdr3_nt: TGTGCCAGCAGCGGACCCCGGGGAAACTCCGTGATGAACAATGAGCAGTTCTTC

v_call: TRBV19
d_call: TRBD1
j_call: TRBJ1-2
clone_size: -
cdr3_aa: CASIPSGQDNYGYTF
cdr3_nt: TGTGCCAGTATCCCGTCGGGACAGGATAACTATGGCTACACCTTC

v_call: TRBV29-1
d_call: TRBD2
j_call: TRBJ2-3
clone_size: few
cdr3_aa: CSVGREGTQYF
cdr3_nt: TGCAGCGTTGGGCGGGAGGGCACGCAGTATTTT

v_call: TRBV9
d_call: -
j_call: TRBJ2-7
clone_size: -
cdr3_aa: CASSVGDMDYEQYF
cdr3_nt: TGTGCCAGCAGCGTCGGGGACATGGACTACGAGCAGTACTTC

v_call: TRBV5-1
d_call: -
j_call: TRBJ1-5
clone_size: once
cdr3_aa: CASSRGDYNQPQHF
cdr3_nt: TGCGCCAGCAGTCGGGGGGATTACAATCAGCCCCAGCATTTT

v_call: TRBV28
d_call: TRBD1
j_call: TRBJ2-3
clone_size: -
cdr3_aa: CASSSTHRDRDTDTQYF
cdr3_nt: TGTGCCAGCAGTTCAACCCACCGGGACAGGGACACAGATACGCAGTATTTT

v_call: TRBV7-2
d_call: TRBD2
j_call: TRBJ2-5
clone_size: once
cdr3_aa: CASSLLAGPRGETQYF
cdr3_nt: TGTGCCAGCAGCTTATTAGCGGGACCAAGGGGGGAGACCCAGTACTTC

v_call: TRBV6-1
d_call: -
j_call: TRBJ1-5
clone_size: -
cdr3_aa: CASSELEAYQPQHF
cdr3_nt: TGTGCCAGCAGTGAACTCGAGGCCTATCAGCCCCAGCATTTT

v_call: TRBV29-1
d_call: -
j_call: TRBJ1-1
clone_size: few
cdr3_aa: CSVHGKADFASGAFF
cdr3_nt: TGCAGCGTCCATGGTAAGGCTGACTTTGCGTCTGGAGCTTTCTTT

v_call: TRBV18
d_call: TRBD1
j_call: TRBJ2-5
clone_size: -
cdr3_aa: CASSLLDRGYQETQYF
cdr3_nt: TGTGCCAGCTCACTTCTGGACAGGGGCTATCAAGAGACCCAGTACTTC

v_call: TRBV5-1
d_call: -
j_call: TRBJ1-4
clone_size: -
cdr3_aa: CASSAVRGGPTNEKLFF
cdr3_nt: TGCGCCAGCAGCGCGGTCCGAGGCGGGCCAACTAATGAAAAACTGTTTTTT

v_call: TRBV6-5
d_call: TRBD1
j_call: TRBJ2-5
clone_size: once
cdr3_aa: CASSPWTGRRETQYF
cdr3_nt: TGTGCCAGCAGTCCTTGGACAGGTCGACGGGAGACCCAGTACTTC

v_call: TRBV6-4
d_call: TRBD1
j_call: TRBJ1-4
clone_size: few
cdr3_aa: CARGPRDSDEKLFF
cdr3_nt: TGTGCCCGAGGGCCCCGGGACAGTGATGAAAAACTGTTTTTT

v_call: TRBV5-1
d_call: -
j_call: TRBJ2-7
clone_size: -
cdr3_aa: CASSLSQGYEQYF
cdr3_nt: TGCGCCAGCAGCTTATCACAGGGCTACGAGCAGTACTTC

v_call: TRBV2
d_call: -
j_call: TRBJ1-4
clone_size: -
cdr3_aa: CASNRQTNEKLFF
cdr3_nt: TGTGCCAGCAACCGACAAACTAATGAAAAACTGTTTTTT

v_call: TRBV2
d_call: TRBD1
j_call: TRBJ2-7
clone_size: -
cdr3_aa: CASSDSSSSTGGVSAQYF
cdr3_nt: TGTGCCAGCAGTGACAGTTCCTCGAGCACAGGGGGCGTTTCCGCGCAGTACTTC

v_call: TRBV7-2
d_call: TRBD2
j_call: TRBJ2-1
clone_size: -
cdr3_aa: CASSLGTSYGEQFF
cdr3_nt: TGTGCCAGCAGCTTAGGGACTAGCTATGGGGAGCAGTTCTTC

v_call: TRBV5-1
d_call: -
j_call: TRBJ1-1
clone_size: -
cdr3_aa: CASSFRVPMNTEAFF
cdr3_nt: TGCGCCAGCAGCTTCCGGGTCCCAATGAACACTGAAGCTTTCTTT

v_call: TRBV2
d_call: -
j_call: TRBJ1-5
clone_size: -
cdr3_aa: CASRSIGNQPQHF
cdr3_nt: TGTGCCAGCAGGAGTATAGGCAATCAGCCCCAGCATTTT

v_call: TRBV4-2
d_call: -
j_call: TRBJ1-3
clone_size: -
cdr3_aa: CASSSTGQSGNTIYF
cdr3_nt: TGTGCCAGCAGCTCTACCGGACAGTCTGGAAACACCATATATTTT

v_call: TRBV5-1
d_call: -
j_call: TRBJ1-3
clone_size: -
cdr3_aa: CASSLDGGSGNTIYF
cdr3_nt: TGCGCCAGCAGCTTGGATGGAGGCTCTGGAAACACCATATATTTT

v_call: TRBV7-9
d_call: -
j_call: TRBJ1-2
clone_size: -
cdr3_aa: CASSLGIEEDYTF
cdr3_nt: TGTGCCAGCAGCTTAGGTATAGAGGAGGACTACACCTTC

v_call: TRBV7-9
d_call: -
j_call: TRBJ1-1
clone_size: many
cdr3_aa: CASSRRPVRGMRDTEAFF
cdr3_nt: TGTGCCAGCAGCCGCCGCCCCGTCAGGGGAATGCGGGACACTGAAGCTTTCTTT

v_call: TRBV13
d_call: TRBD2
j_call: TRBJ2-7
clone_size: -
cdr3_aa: CASSLGRLAGGEQYF
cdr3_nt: TGTGCCAGCAGCTTAGGAAGGCTAGCGGGAGGCGAGCAGTACTTC

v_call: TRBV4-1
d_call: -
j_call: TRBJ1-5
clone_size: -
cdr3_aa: CASSSGTVVSNQPQHF
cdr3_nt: TGCGCCAGCAGTTCCGGGACTGTCGTTAGCAATCAGCCCCAGCATTTT

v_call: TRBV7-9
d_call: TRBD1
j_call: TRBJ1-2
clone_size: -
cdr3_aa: CASSLGAGQDYGYTF
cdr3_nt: TGTGCCAGCAGCTTAGGGGCGGGACAGGACTATGGCTACACCTTC

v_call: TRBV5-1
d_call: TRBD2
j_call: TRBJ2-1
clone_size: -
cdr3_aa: CASSVSGSLDEQFF
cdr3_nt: TGCGCCAGCAGCGTTAGCGGGAGTTTGGATGAGCAGTTCTTC

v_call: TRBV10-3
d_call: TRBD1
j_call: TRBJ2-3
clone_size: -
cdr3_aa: CATGTGTNTDTQYF
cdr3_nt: TGTGCCACCGGGACAGGAACTAACACAGATACGCAGTATTTT

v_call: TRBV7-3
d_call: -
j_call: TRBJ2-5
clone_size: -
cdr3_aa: CASSFGGRQETQYF
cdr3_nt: TGTGCCAGCAGCTTTGGTGGTCGGCAAGAGACCCAGTACTTC

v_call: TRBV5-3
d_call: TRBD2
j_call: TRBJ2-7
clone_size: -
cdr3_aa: CARSPTGTSGSKYEQYF
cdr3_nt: TGTGCCAGAAGCCCCACCGGGACTAGCGGGAGTAAGTACGAGCAGTACTTC

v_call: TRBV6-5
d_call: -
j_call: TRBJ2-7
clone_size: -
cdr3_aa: CASSYYGETAYEQYF
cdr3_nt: TGTGCCAGCAGTTACTACGGGGAAACAGCCTACGAGCAGTACTTC

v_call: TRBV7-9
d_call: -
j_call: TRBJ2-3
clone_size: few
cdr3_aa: CASGAGGTDTQYF
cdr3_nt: TGTGCCAGCGGGGCTGGTGGCACAGATACGCAGTATTTT

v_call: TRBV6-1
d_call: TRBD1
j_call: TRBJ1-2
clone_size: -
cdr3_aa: CASTLGQGYGYTF
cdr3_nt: TGTGCCAGCACCCTAGGACAGGGCTATGGCTACACCTTC

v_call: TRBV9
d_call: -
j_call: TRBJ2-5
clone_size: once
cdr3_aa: CASSKLREGERETQYF
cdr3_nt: TGTGCCAGCAGCAAACTGAGGGAGGGGGAGCGGGAGACCCAGTACTTC

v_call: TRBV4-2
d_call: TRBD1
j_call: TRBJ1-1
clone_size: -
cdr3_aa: CASSHTSGTGATEAFF
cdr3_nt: TGTGCCAGCAGCCATACCAGTGGGACAGGTGCCACTGAAGCTTTCTTT

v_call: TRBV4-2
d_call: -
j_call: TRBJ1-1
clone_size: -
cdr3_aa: CASSQDIRSTEAFF
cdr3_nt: TGTGCCAGCAGCCAAGATATTCGGTCCACTGAAGCTTTCTTT

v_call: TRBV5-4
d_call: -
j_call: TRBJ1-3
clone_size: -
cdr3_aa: CASALNDIPNTIYF
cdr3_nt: TGTGCCAGCGCACTGAATGACATACCTAACACCATATATTTT

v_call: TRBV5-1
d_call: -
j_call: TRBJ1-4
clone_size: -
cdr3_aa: CASSPGNGGGNEKLFF
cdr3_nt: TGCGCCAGCAGCCCCGGGAACGGCGGAGGGAATGAAAAACTGTTTTTT